Listed below are T cell receptor beta chains from one sample, sequenced in a study of blood T cells in healthy people across ages. Via MiXCR, TCRdb re-called the 5' RACE reads, giving one row per CDR3 protein. The data contain roughly 1.6 million distinct CDR3 sequences, roughly 32% of them seen just once; the ten biggest clones take up around 11%. The material sequenced was blood. The receptors were sampled from a woman aged 25 to 39 in good health. Each CDR3 is given with its conserved first and last residue. A D gene is named only where the DNA matches it firmly. Some rows have no size entry. The others give once, few or many, or a class for an expanded clone.

-	-	15	TRBV5-1	TRBJ2-1	CASRKTSGPYNEQFF	TGCGCCAGCAGGAAGACTAGTGGGCCCTACAATGAGCAGTTCTTC
-	TRBD2	15	TRBV4-2	TRBJ2-5	CASSQDPGTTVQQYF	TGTGCCAGCAGCCAAGATCCGGGGACTACCGTCCAGCAGTACTTC
many	TRBD2	14	TRBV10-3	TRBJ2-5	CAISARTSFETQYF	TGTGCCATCAGTGCTAGGACTAGCTTTGAGACCCAGTACTTC
-	TRBD2	15	TRBV25-1	TRBJ2-1	CASMVAGSSYNEQFF	TGTGCCAGCATGGTAGCGGGAAGCTCCTACAATGAGCAGTTCTTC
-	TRBD2	16	TRBV5-6	TRBJ2-3	CASSLRLANPTNTQYF	TGTGCCAGCAGCTTGAGACTAGCGAACCCTACAAATACGCAGTATTTT
-	-	16	TRBV27	TRBJ2-1	CASSFFSGSPYNEQFF	TGTGCCAGCAGTTTCTTCTCCGGGAGTCCCTACAATGAGCAGTTCTTC
-	TRBD2	12	TRBV27	TRBJ2-5	CASKTSLGTQYF	TGTGCCAGCAAGACTAGCTTGGGGACCCAGTACTTC
-	-	17	TRBV18	TRBJ2-3	CASSPSTTPSDTDTQYF	TGTGCCAGCTCACCGAGCACTACTCCTTCCGACACAGATACGCAGTATTTT
-	TRBD1	14	TRBV9	TRBJ1-2	CASSVEGAIYGYTF	TGTGCCAGCAGCGTAGAGGGGGCTATCTATGGCTACACCTTC
-	-	15	TRBV3-1	TRBJ2-7	CASSRDQLSLNGQYF	TGTGCCAGCAGTCGAGATCAACTCTCCTTGAACGGGCAGTACTTC
few	-	15	TRBV6-2/TRBV6-3	TRBJ2-3	CASSYWGGAPDTQYF	TGTGCCAGCAGTTACTGGGGGGGGGCCCCAGATACGCAGTATTTT
few	-	15	TRBV7-3	TRBJ2-1	CASSQGLAEHNEQFF	TGTGCCAGCAGCCAGGGGTTAGCGGAACACAATGAGCAGTTCTTC
-	TRBD1	14	TRBV11-1	TRBJ2-7	CASRQTGGGYEQYF	TGTGCCAGCAGACAAACAGGGGGCGGATACGAGCAGTACTTC
-	-	16	TRBV24-1	TRBJ1-4	CATSDLSPRAGEKLFF	TGTGCCACCAGTGATTTGTCCCCCCGGGCAGGTGAAAAACTGTTTTTT
-	-	10	TRBV30	TRBJ2-7	CAWSVDEQYF	TGTGCCTGGAGTGTTGACGAGCAGTACTTC
-	-	14	TRBV6-5	TRBJ2-1	CASTGQSSYNEQFF	TGTGCCAGCACTGGACAGAGCTCCTACAATGAGCAGTTCTTC
once	TRBD1	14	TRBV6-1	TRBJ2-7	CASSDSGTVYEQYF	TGTGCCAGCAGCGACTCCGGGACAGTCTACGAGCAGTACTTC
-	-	15	TRBV15	TRBJ2-3	CATSSPQAFTDTQYF	TGTGCCACCAGCAGTCCGCAGGCCTTCACAGATACGCAGTATTTT
-	TRBD1	14	TRBV20-1	TRBJ1-2	CSAGTAGPGYGYTF	TGCAGTGCTGGGACAGCCGGTCCTGGCTATGGCTACACCTTC
few	TRBD2	15	TRBV20-1	TRBJ2-1	CSARDRLAGGHEQFF	TGCAGTGCTAGAGACCGACTAGCGGGGGGGCATGAGCAGTTCTTC
-	TRBD1	15	TRBV7-2	TRBJ1-2	CASSLDSGGFGGYTF	TGTGCCAGCAGCTTGGATTCAGGGGGCTTTGGTGGCTACACCTTC
-	-	15	TRBV3-1	TRBJ2-1	CASNQGLKGNNEQFF	TGTGCCAGCAACCAAGGATTGAAAGGCAATAATGAGCAGTTCTTC
-	-	16	TRBV6-1	TRBJ2-5	CASSQGEGRGQETQYF	TGTGCCAGCAGCCAAGGAGAGGGGCGAGGCCAAGAGACCCAGTACTTC
few	-	14	TRBV11-2	TRBJ2-5	CASSGPQAGETQYF	TGTGCCAGCAGCGGACCCCAGGCAGGAGAGACCCAGTACTTC
-	-	16	TRBV5-5	TRBJ1-6	CASSSYRVSDSSPLHF	TGTGCCAGCAGCAGTTACAGGGTCTCCGATAGTTCACCCCTCCACTTT
-	TRBD1	15	TRBV24-1	TRBJ2-2	CATSDHRGPTGELFF	TGTGCCACCAGTGATCACAGGGGACCCACCGGGGAGCTGTTTTTT
-	-	16	TRBV27	TRBJ2-7	CASSLKEAGDRFEQYF	TGTGCCAGCAGTTTAAAGGAGGCAGGGGACCGTTTTGAGCAGTACTTC
few	-	20	TRBV27	TRBJ2-6	CASSSLPGGGGLYGANVLTF	TGTGCCAGCAGTTCCCTCCCAGGGGGAGGTGGGTTGTATGGGGCCAACGTCCTGACTTTC
-	-	14	TRBV2	TRBJ2-3	CASSEEGTPNTQYF	TGTGCCAGCAGTGAAGAGGGCACCCCTAATACGCAGTATTTT
-	-	14	TRBV2	TRBJ2-3	CAGISGHLTDTQYF	TGTGCCGGAATTTCGGGACATCTCACAGATACGCAGTATTTT
few	TRBD2	17	TRBV20-1	TRBJ2-7	CSMWDRLTSGASYEQYF	TGCAGTATGTGGGACAGGCTCACTAGCGGGGCGTCCTACGAGCAGTACTTC
-	TRBD1	17	TRBV28	TRBJ1-2	CASSPTGQGYTSYGYTF	TGTGCCAGCAGTCCTACGGGACAGGGCTACACCTCCTATGGCTACACCTTC
-	-	16	TRBV5-1	TRBJ2-3	CASSRDGATYTDTQYF	TGCGCCAGCAGCAGGGACGGAGCCACCTACACAGATACGCAGTATTTT
few	TRBD2	18	TRBV20-1	TRBJ2-7	CSARVDTGTSGSRYEQYF	TGCAGTGCTAGAGTTGACACCGGGACTAGCGGGAGTAGGTACGAGCAGTACTTC
-	-	14	TRBV27	TRBJ2-3	CASLPGAGWDTQYF	TGTGCCAGCCTCCCCGGGGCTGGTTGGGATACGCAGTATTTT
-	-	12	TRBV28	TRBJ2-1	CASYGRNNEQFF	TGTGCCAGCTATGGCCGTAACAATGAGCAGTTCTTC
few	-	14	TRBV12-3/TRBV12-4	TRBJ1-1	CASSFQRGTTEAFF	TGTGCCAGCAGTTTCCAAAGGGGGACGACGGAAGCTTTCTTT
-	TRBD2	16	TRBV12-3/TRBV12-4	TRBJ2-3	CASRPLLAGGRDTQYF	TGTGCCAGCAGACCTTTGCTAGCGGGGGGGCGGGATACGCAGTATTTT
-	TRBD2	16	TRBV6-5	TRBJ2-1	CASSYSGTSGSNEQFF	TGTGCCAGCAGTTACTCCGGGACTAGCGGGAGTAATGAGCAGTTCTTC
-	-	19	TRBV7-2	TRBJ2-3	CASSSPAGNARGSTDTQYF	TGTGCCAGCAGCTCCCCGGCGGGCAACGCGAGAGGGAGCACAGATACGCAGTATTTT
-	TRBD1	14	TRBV24-1	TRBJ2-5	CATSEGGRRETQYF	TGTGCCACCAGTGAAGGGGGCAGGAGGGAGACCCAGTACTTC
-	TRBD2	12	TRBV9	TRBJ2-1	CASSAAGTLQFF	TGTGCCAGCAGCGCAGCGGGAACTCTGCAGTTCTTC
few	TRBD1	15	TRBV7-6	TRBJ2-7	CASSLGQGPNYEQYF	TGTGCCAGCAGCTTGGGACAGGGGCCAAACTACGAGCAGTACTTC
-	-	17	TRBV7-9	TRBJ2-4	CASSPGILDIGKNIQYF	TGTGCCAGCAGCCCAGGCATCCTAGATATCGGCAAAAACATTCAGTACTTC
few	TRBD1	16	TRBV9	TRBJ2-1	CASSVEGTGLINEQFF	TGTGCCAGCAGCGTAGAGGGGACAGGGCTGATCAATGAGCAGTTCTTC
few	TRBD2	15	TRBV5-1	TRBJ2-3	CASSLGLAEADTQYF	TGCGCCAGCAGCTTGGGTCTAGCGGAAGCAGATACGCAGTATTTT